The 3 T cell receptor beta chains below were found in one sample sequenced in a study of T-cell reconstitution after alpha-beta-depleted transplantation in children. Preparing the TCRbeta library involved the use of unique molecular identifiers. From the PCR reads, TCRdb called clonotypes with MiXCR, one entry per CDR3 protein. Seen here are about 250,000 distinct CDR3 sequences, approximately 24% observed once, and the top ten hold 4.8%. This material consisted of PBMCs, mostly from graft donor cells, taken 360 days after TCRalphabeta/CD19-depleted stem cell transplant. All receptors derive from a female patient between 2 and 15 years old who had a stem cell transplant for congenital amegakaryocytic thrombocytopenia, so the T cells may come from the graft donor.

The V and J genes are TRBV5-5 and TRBJ2-5; 10 bases fit TRBD1. Germline trimming cut 4 bases from V and 7 bases from J; bases unmatched to any gene: 7. Germline CDR1 and CDR2: SGHKS and YYEKEE (reference sequence). This CDR3 is 14 amino acids long. The CDR3, as DNA: TGTGCCAGCAGCAAGACAGGGGGCGACGGGACCCAGTACTTC. Translating gives CASSKTGGDGTQYF. The full variable domain, rest sourced from reference TRBV5-5 and TRBJ2-5, is DAGVTQSPTHLIKTRGQQVTLRCSPISGHKSVSWYQQVLGQGPQFIFQYYEKEERGRGNFPDRFSARQFPNYSSELNVNALLLGDSALYLCASSKTGGDGTQYFGPGTRLLVL.

This clonotype has a handful of counts. The chain carries TRBV28 and TRBJ2-1, with D possibly matching TRBD2 (6 bases). The CDR3 sequence is 15 residues long. The ends were cut back, 3 bases at V and 10 bases at J, with 19 bases in the middle. Germline V gene lookup returns CDR1 MDHEN and CDR2 SYDVKM. This CDR3 reads CASSLDYRVREEQFF. Here the CDR3 DNA reads TGTGCCAGCAGTTTGGACTATAGGGTCCGAGAGGAGCAGTTCTTC.

The chain employs TRBV30 and TRBJ1-5, with no clear D. The CDR3 contains 12 residues. Germline V gene lookup returns CDR1 GTSNPN and CDR2 SVGIG (reference sequence). V was shortened by 0 bases and J by 7 bases, with 7 bases between the two germline ends. CDR3 bases: TGTGCCTGGAGTGTCCCAGGCCAGCCCCAGCATTTT. Its translation: CAWSVPGQPQHF.